This T cell receptor (beta chain) emerged from a study of control samples from healthy donors and cancer patients (dated by TCRdb to about 2020). Turning to this clone: Its antigen remains undetermined. Base qualities are not provided; no much larger clone lies one nucleotide away.

The germline V gene supplies CDR1 SGHDT and CDR2 YYEEEE. V is pared back by 5 bases and J by 0 bases, with 6 bases lying between the germline termini. The CDR3 runs 13 amino acids, cysteine and phenylalanine included. The entry retains the CDR3 DNA only, 39 bases that are in frame from base 1. Receptor libraries were prepared by the immunoSEQ multiplex PCR assay. TCRdb provides this immuneACCESS table in a form limited to in-frame rearrangements. Some clones are lacking; in checked studies, under half of them reflect an unresolved V gene, and why the rest are absent is not known. The sample profile shows 100,000 or so clones; roughly 84% of them were found once. The ten biggest clones cover about a sixth of the sample.

The sequence was collected from a woman aged 50 to 60 in good health. The rearranged chain carries TRBV5-6 and TRBJ2-1; tentative D gene TRBD2, with 5 bases matching. Specimen: blood. The DNA reads TGTGCCAGCAGGAGGGCCTCCTACAATGAGCAGTTCTTC. Its protein product is CASRRASYNEQFF.